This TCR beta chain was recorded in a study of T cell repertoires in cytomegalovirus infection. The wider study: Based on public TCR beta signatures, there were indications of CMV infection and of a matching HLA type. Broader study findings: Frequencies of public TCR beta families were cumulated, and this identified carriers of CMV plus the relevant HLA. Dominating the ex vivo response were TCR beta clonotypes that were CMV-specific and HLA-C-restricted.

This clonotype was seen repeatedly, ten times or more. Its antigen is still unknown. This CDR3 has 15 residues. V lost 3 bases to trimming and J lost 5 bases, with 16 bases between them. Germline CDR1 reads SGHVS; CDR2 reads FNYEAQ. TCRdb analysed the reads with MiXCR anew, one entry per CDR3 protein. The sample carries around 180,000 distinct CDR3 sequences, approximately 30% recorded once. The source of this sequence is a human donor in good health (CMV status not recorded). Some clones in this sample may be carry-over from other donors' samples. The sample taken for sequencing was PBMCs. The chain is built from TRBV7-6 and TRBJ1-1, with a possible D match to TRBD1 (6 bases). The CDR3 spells CASSFGGGAGTEAFF. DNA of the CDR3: TGTGCCAGCAGCTTCGGGGGGGGCGCAGGGACTGAAGCTTTCTTT.